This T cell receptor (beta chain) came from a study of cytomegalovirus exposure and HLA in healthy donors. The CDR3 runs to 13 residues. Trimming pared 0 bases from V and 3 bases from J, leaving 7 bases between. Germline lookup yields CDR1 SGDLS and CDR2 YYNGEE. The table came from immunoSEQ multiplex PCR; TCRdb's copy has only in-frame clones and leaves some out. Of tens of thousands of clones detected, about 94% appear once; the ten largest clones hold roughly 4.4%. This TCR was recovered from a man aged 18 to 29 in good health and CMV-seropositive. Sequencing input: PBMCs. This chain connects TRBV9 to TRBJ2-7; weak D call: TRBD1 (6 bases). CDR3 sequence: CASSVVGGYEQYF. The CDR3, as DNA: TGTGCCAGCAGCGTAGTAGGGGGCTACGAGCAGTACTTC.